Below, 23 T cell receptor beta chains from the same sample are listed, as sequenced in a study of spatial heterogeneity in lung cancer. In TCRdb, the 5' RACE reads were re-called with MiXCR into one record per CDR3 protein. The sample has tens of thousands of distinct CDR3 sequences, roughly 6.5% seen once. As for time point: sample taken at primary tumor resection. The sequencing here drew on PBMCs, taken at surgery. The receptors shown here come from a female donor with early-stage non-small cell lung cancer.

The V call is TRBV20-1, the J call TRBJ2-2; no definite D call. Germline CDR1 DFQATT, CDR2 SNEGSKA (reference sequence). V lost 6 bases and J 3 bases, leaving 8 bases between the germline ends. The CDR3 extends over 12 amino acids. The CDR3 bases are TGCAGTGCGGAGTCCGACACCGGGGAGCTGTTTTTT. Residues: CSAESDTGELFF.

The sample holds many counts of this clonotype. This rearrangement joins TRBV5-1 to TRBJ1-1; D unresolved. CDR3 length equals 16 residues. Germline CDR1 SGHRS, CDR2 YFSETQ. Between the trimmed V and J ends, which lost 1 base and 0 bases, there was a span of 13 bases. The CDR3 DNA is TGCGCCAGCAGCTTGAACGGCAGCCCATTGAACACTGAAGCTTTCTTT. It specifies CASSLNGSPLNTEAFF.

This clonotype was counted ten times or more. The chain's CDR3 is CASSQGEEVYGGYTF. CDR3 nucleotides: TGCGCCAGCAGCCAAGGGGAAGAAGTCTATGGTGGCTACACCTTC. This chain connects TRBV4-3 to TRBJ1-2, with D unresolved. V lost 1 base and J lost 7, with 16 bases in between. CDR1 is LGHNA and CDR2 is YSLEER in the germline V gene. This CDR3 comprises 15 residues.

There are a few counts of this clonotype. The gene calls are TRBV5-4 and TRBJ1-1; D unclear. Germline lookup yields CDR1 SGHNT and CDR2 YYREEE (reference sequence). The length of the CDR3 is 14 residues. V lost 2 bases and J 1 base, leaving 9 bases between the germline ends. CDR3 residues: CASSFGRANTEAFF. The CDR3 DNA reads TGTGCCAGCAGCTTCGGACGGGCGAACACTGAAGCTTTCTTT.

This clonotype was recorded at least ten times. The CDR3 is CASSPYRDVEDTQYF. The CDR3 DNA reads as TGTGCCAGCAGCCCCTACAGGGACGTAGAAGATACGCAGTATTTT. The chain uses TRBV12-3 or TRBV12-4 and TRBJ2-3; the D gene is possibly TRBD1 (6 bases). Trimming took off 6 bases at V and 5 bases at J, with 18 bases between the two ends. This CDR3 has 15 amino acids.

This clonotype appeared a few times. The chain joins TRBV5-1 to TRBJ2-3; D uncertain. The CDR3 has 14 residues. Trimming stripped 4 bases from V and 1 base from J, with 10 bases between. The germline V gene encodes CDR1 SGHRS and CDR2 YFSETQ. For the CDR3, the DNA is TGCGCCAGCAGCCCTGGACGGGGCACAGATACGCAGTATTTT. Translating it yields CASSPGRGTDTQYF. The whole variable domain, remainder taken from reference TRBV5-1 and TRBJ2-3, is KAGVTQTPRYLIKTRGQQVTLSCSPISGHRSVSWYQQTPGQGLQFLFEYFSETQRNKGNFPGRFSGRQFSNSRSEMNVSTLELGDSALYLCASSPGRGTDTQYFGPGTRLTVL.

This clonotype was counted many times. CDR3 DNA: TGTGCCAGCAGCCATACAGGGCCGGGGAATCAGCCCCAGCATTTT. Translating it yields CASSHTGPGNQPQHF. The chain has TRBV7-9 and TRBJ1-5; possible D gene TRBD1, 6 bases. This CDR3 spans 15 amino acids. Germline CDR1 reads SEHNR; CDR2 reads FQNEAQ (reference sequence). V lost 5 bases, J lost 4 bases, and 15 bases lay in between.

This clonotype was found many times. The V gene is TRBV6-6, the J gene TRBJ2-1; D unclear. The germline gives CDR1 MNHNY, CDR2 SVGAGI (reference sequence). This CDR3 spans 14 amino acids. Trimming stripped 4 bases from V and 6 bases from J, with 13 bases between. CDR3 sequence: CASSSVDLANEQFF. The CDR3 DNA reads as TGTGCCAGCAGTTCGGTCGACCTTGCCAATGAGCAGTTCTTC.

This clonotype was detected only a few times. The chain is built from TRBV5-4 and TRBJ2-3; maybe TRBD2 (6 bases). Trimming left V 0 bases short and J 2 bases short, with 10 bases between. CDR1 is SGHNT, CDR2 YYREEE, per germline (reference sequence). CDR3 length: 15 amino acids. The CDR3 sequence: CASSLVAGTTDTQYF. In nucleotides, the CDR3 is TGTGCCAGCAGCTTGGTTGCGGGGACCACAGATACGCAGTATTTT. The full variable domain, with the rest looked up from reference TRBV5-4 and TRBJ2-3, is ETGVTQSPTHLIKTRGQQVTLRCSSQSGHNTVSWYQQALGQGPQFIFQYYREEENGRGNFPPRFSGLQFPNYSSELNVNALELDDSALYLCASSLVAGTTDTQYFGPGTRLTVL.

This clonotype occurred many times. V usage is TRBV15 and J usage is TRBJ2-3; 8 bases are shared with TRBD2. The ends lost 3 bases at V and 3 bases at J; junction bases unmatched: 11. CDR3 length: 17 residues. Germline V gene lookup returns CDR1 LNHNV and CDR2 YYDKDF (reference sequence). The CDR3 spells CATSSPEAGDVTDTQYF. The CDR3 coding sequence is TGTGCCACCAGCAGTCCCGAAGCGGGAGATGTGACAGATACGCAGTATTTT.

This clonotype was seen ten or more times. The rearrangement uses TRBV28 and TRBJ1-1; no clear D. The germline gives CDR1 MDHEN, CDR2 SYDVKM. V shed 3 bases and J shed 7 bases, with 6 bases lying between them. The CDR3 extends over 11 amino acids. CDR3 in DNA: TGTGCCAGCAGTTTGTGGGGTGAAGCTTTCTTT. Translation: CASSLWGEAFF. Based on the CDR3 plus reference TRBV28 and TRBJ1-1, the full variable domain is DVKVTQSSRYLVKRTGEKVFLECVQDMDHENMFWYRQDPGLGLRLIYFSYDVKMKEKGDIPEGYSVSREKKERFSLILESASTNQTSMYLCASSLWGEAFFGQGTRLTVV.

This clonotype was counted ten times or more. The gene calls are TRBV20-1 and TRBJ1-4; TRBD1 agrees at 7 bases. V dropped 8 bases and J dropped 6; count of bases not matched to a gene: 6. This CDR3 is 12 amino acids long. Per germline, CDR1 DFQATT and CDR2 SNEGSKA (reference sequence). CDR3 bases: TGCAGTATAGGGGGGACAGATGAAAAACTGTTTTTT. Its translation: CSIGGTDEKLFF.

This clonotype was recorded at least ten times. CDR3 sequence: CASSFGGGYETQYF. The CDR3 nucleotides read TGTGCCAGCAGTTTTGGGGGAGGGTACGAGACCCAGTACTTC. The genes are TRBV28 and TRBJ2-5, with 7 nucleotides matching TRBD2. Looked up from germline, CDR1 is MDHEN and CDR2 is SYDVKM. The CDR3 consists of 14 residues. Losses at the gene ends were 3 bases for V and 5 bases for J; bases not matched to a gene: 6. Based on the CDR3 plus reference TRBV28 and TRBJ2-5, the full variable domain is DVKVTQSSRYLVKRTGEKVFLECVQDMDHENMFWYRQDPGLGLRLIYFSYDVKMKEKGDIPEGYSVSREKKERFSLILESASTNQTSMYLCASSFGGGYETQYFGPGTRLLVL.

This clonotype showed up many times. J is TRBJ2-7 and V is TRBV10-3; tentatively, D is TRBD2 (6 bases). The CDR3 totals 13 residues. Germline values: CDR1 ENHRY, CDR2 SYGVKD. Between the trimmed V and J ends, which lost 4 bases and 8 bases, there was a span of 15 bases. The CDR3 spells CAISVDGGVQQYF. The CDR3 DNA reads TGTGCCATCAGTGTTGACGGAGGGGTCCAGCAGTACTTC.

This clonotype occurred many times. The rearrangement links TRBV27 to TRBJ2-7, with 8 bases identical to TRBD1. This CDR3 region has 13 residues. With V trimmed by 3 bases and J by 7 bases, 5 bases remained unmatched. Germline loops: CDR1 MNHEY, CDR2 SMNVEV (reference sequence). CDR3 amino acids: CASSFRGPREQYF. CDR3 in DNA: TGTGCCAGCAGTTTCAGGGGGCCTAGGGAGCAGTACTTC.

This clonotype appeared a few times. The chain joins TRBV15 to TRBJ2-3, with D possibly matching TRBD2 (6 bases). The CDR3 spans 20 residues. V lost 2 bases and J lost 2, with 26 bases in between. The germline CDR1 and CDR2 sequences are LNHNV and YYDKDF (reference sequence). CDR3 residues: CATSRPGLRGRLNHTDTQYF. The DNA of the CDR3 is TGTGCCACCAGCAGACCGGGACTGCGAGGGCGCCTAAACCACACAGATACGCAGTATTTT. The variable domain in full, completed from reference TRBV15 and TRBJ2-3, reads DAMVIQNPRYQVTQFGKPVTLSCSQTLNHNVMYWYQQKSSQAPKLLFHYYDKDFNNEADTPDNFQSRRPNTSFCFLDIRSPGLGDTAMYLCATSRPGLRGRLNHTDTQYFGPGTRLTVL.

This clonotype was picked up many times. This chain joins TRBV7-2 and TRBJ2-1, with a weak D call TRBD2 (6 bases). This CDR3 has 14 amino acids. Deletions cut 5 bases from V and 6 bases from J, with 14 bases between. Germline V gene data show CDR1 as SGHTA and CDR2 as FQGNSA. The CDR3 sequence is CASSREFRSNEQFF. The CDR3 DNA sequence: TGTGCCAGCAGCCGGGAGTTTCGGTCCAATGAGCAGTTCTTC.

The V call is TRBV7-2, the J call TRBJ2-7; the match to TRBD1 covers 9 bases. CDR1 is SGHTA, CDR2 FQGNSA, per germline. The trim removed 3 bases at V and 3 bases at J, leaving 3 bases unmatched. This CDR3 has 14 amino acids. CDR3 nucleotide sequence: TGTGCCAGCAGCTTCAAGGGACAGGGCTACGAGCAGTACTTC. Its translation: CASSFKGQGYEQYF.

This clonotype was observed at least ten times. V gene TRBV12-3 or TRBV12-4 combines with J gene TRBJ2-3; a weak D match, TRBD1 (6 bases). This CDR3 has 14 amino acids. V was shortened by 3 bases and J by 5 bases, with 12 bases between the two germline ends. The CDR3 sequence: CASSFQDSQDTQYF. The CDR3 DNA reads as TGTGCCAGCAGTTTCCAGGACAGCCAAGATACGCAGTATTTT.

This clonotype was found many times. This chain uses TRBV6-2 or TRBV6-3 with TRBJ2-5; 7 bases agree with TRBD1. Germline V gene data show CDR1 as MNHEY and CDR2 as SVGEGT. The V and J ends lost 2 bases and 5 bases, in that order; junction bases with no gene match: 5. The CDR3 totals 14 residues. CDR3 loop: CASSYGTAGETQYF. CDR3 DNA sequence: TGTGCCAGCAGTTACGGGACAGCCGGCGAGACCCAGTACTTC.

This clonotype showed up many times. The rearrangement uses TRBV20-1 and TRBJ2-7, with 7 bases matching TRBD1. The CDR3 loop spans 13 amino acids. V was pared by 4 bases and J by 3 bases, with 6 bases of the junction left unmatched. CDR1 and CDR2 (germline): DFQATT, SNEGSKA (reference sequence). CDR3 bases: TGCAGTGCTATGGGACAGACCGGCTACGAGCAGTACTTC. This encodes CSAMGQTGYEQYF.

At least ten counts were recorded for this clonotype. The gene calls are TRBV9 and TRBJ2-3, with D tentatively TRBD2 (7 bases). The CDR3 totals 14 residues. CDR1 is SGDLS and CDR2 is YYNGEE in the germline V gene. V lost 4 bases and J 4 bases, leaving 13 bases between the germline ends. CDR3 coding DNA: TGTGCCAGCAGCCCCGGCGGGGGCCCAGATACGCAGTATTTT. Encoded protein: CASSPGGGPDTQYF.

As for this clonotype: Possible read error: a much larger clone is one base away. Since no conserved phenylalanine or tryptophan closes the CDR3, a read error is the likely cause. This sequence joins TRBV2 and TRBJ1-1; TRBD1 is a possible D gene (5 bases). The CDR3 contains 13 residues. Trimming removed 4 bases from V and 7 bases from J, with 13 bases in between. CDR1 and CDR2 from the germline V gene are SNHLY and FYNNEI. The CDR3 DNA sequence: TGTGCCAGCAGTGGGGACGTACCCTATGAAGCTTTCTTA. Amino acids: CASSGDVPYEAFL.